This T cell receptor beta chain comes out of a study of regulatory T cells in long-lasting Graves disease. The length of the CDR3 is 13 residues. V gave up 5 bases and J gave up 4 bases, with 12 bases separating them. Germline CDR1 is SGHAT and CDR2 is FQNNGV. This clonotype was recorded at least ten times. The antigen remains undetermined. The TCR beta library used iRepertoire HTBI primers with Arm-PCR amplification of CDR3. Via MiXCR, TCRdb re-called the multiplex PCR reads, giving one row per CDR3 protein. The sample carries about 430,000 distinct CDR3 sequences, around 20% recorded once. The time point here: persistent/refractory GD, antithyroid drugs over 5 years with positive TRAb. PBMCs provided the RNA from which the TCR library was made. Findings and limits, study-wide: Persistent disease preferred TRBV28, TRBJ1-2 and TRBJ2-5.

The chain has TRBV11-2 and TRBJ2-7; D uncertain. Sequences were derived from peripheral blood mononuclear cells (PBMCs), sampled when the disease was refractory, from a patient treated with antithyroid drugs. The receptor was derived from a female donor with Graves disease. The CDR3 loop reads CASSPIFVYEQYF. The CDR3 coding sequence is TGTGCCAGCAGCCCCATCTTTGTATACGAGCAGTACTTC. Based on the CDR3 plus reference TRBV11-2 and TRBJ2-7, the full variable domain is EAGVAQSPRYKIIEKRQSVAFWCNPISGHATLYWYQQILGQGPKLLIQFQNNGVVDDSQLPKDRFSAERLKGVDSTLKIQPAKLEDSAVYLCASSPIFVYEQYFGPGTRLTVT.